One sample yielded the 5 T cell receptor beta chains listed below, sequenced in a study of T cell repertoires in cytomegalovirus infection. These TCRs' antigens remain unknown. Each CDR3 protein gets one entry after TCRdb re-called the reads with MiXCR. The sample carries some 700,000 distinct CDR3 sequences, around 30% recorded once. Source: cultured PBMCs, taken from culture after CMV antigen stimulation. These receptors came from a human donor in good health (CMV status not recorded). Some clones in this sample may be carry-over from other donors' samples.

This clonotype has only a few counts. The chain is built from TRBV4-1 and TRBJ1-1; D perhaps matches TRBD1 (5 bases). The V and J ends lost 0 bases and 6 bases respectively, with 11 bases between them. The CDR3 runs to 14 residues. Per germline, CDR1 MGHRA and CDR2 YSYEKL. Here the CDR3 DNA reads TGCGCCAGCAGCCAAGAAGGGGTTTTCGCTGAAGCTTTCTTT. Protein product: CASSQEGVFAEAFF.

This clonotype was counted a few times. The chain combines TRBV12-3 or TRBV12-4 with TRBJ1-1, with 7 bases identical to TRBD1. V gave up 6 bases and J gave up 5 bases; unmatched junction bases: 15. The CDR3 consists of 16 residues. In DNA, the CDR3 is TGTGCCAGCAGACGTTCGGGACAGACCGTCTGGACTGAAGCTTTCTTT. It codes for CASRRSGQTVWTEAFF.

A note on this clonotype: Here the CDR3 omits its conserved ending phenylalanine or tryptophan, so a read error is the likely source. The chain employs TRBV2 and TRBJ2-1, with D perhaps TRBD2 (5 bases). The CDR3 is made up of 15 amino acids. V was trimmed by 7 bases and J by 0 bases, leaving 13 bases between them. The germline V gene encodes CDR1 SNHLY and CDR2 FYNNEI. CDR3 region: CASIVEVGSYNEQFY. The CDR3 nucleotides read TGTGCCAGCATTGTGGAGGTGGGCTCCTACAATGAGCAGTTCTAC.

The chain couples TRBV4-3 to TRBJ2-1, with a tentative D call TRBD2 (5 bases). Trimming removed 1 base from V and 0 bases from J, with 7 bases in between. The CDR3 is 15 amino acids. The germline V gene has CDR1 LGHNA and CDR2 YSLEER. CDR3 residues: CASSQAGSSYNEQFF. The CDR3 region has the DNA TGCGCCAGCAGCCAAGCGGGAAGCTCCTACAATGAGCAGTTCTTC.

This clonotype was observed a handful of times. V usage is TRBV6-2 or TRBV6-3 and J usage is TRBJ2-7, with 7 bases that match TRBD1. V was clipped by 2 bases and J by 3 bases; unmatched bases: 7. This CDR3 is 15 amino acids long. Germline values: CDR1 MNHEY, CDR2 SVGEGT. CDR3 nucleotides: TGTGCCAGCAGTTACCGGGACAGCAGATTCTACGAGCAGTACTTC. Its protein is CASSYRDSRFYEQYF.